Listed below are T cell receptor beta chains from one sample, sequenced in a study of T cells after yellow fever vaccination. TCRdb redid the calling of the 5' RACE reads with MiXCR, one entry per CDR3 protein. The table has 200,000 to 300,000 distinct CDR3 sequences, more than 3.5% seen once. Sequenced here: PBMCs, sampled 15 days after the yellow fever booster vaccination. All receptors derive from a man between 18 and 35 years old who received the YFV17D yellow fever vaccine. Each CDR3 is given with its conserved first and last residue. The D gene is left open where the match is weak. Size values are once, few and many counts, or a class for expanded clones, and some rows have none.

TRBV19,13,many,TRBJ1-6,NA,TGTGCCAGTAGTCTCCAGACAGACTCACCCCTCCACTTT,CASSLQTDSPLHF
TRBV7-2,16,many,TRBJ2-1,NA,TGTGCCAGCAGCTCCCAGGGGATCTGGTCCTACAATGAGCAGTTCTTC,CASSSQGIWSYNEQFF
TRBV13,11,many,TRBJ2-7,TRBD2,TGTGCCAGCAGCTTCGGACTAGTGCAGTACTTC,CASSFGLVQYF
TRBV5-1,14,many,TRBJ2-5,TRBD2,TGCGCCAGCAGCTCGGGGACTAGCCAAGAGACCCAGTACTTC,CASSSGTSQETQYF
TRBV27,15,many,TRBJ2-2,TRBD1,TGTGCCAGCACGAACAGGGGCCCGAACACCGGGGAGCTGTTTTTT,CASTNRGPNTGELFF
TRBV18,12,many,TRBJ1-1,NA,TGTGCCAGCTCACCACCGGAGGCAGGGGCTTTCTTT,CASSPPEAGAFF
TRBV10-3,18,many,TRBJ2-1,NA,TGTGCCATCAGTGAGTCGAGGGGAGTACAGGGCAGCGGCAATGAGCAGTTCTTC,CAISESRGVQGSGNEQFF
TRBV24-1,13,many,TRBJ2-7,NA,TGTGCCACCAGTGAGAAGGGGTGTTACGAGCAGTACTTC,CATSEKGCYEQYF
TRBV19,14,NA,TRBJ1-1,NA,TGTGCCAGTAGTCCCTACACCGTTTACACTGAAGCTTTCTTT,CASSPYTVYTEAFF
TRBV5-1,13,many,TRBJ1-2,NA,TGCGCCAGCAGCTTGGGCGCGGTTTATGGCTACACCTTC,CASSLGAVYGYTF
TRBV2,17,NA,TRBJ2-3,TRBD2,TGTGCCAGCAGGATAGGACTAGCGGGGGGGCGGACAGATACGCAGTATTTT,CASRIGLAGGRTDTQYF
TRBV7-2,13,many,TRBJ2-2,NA,TGTGCCAGCAGCTTATCGACCACCGGGGAGCTGTTTTTT,CASSLSTTGELFF
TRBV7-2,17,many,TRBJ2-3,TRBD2,TGTGCCAGCAGCGAAACTTCCACACTAGCGGCAACAGATACGCAGTATTTT,CASSETSTLAATDTQYF
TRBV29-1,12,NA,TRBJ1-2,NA,TGCACCACGCAGGTAAAGGGCTATGGCTACACCTTC,CTTQVKGYGYTF
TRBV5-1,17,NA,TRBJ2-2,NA,TGCGCCAGCAGCGTGGGGGCCCCGGGACTGTCCACCGGGGAGCTGTTTTTT,CASSVGAPGLSTGELFF
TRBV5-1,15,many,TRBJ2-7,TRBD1,TGCGCCAGCAGCTTATCCGGGACAGTGGCGGGTGAGCAGTACTTC,CASSLSGTVAGEQYF
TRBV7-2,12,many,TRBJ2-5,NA,TGTGCCAGCAGCTGGAAGTGGGAGACCCAGTACTTC,CASSWKWETQYF
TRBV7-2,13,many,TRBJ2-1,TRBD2,TGTGCCAGCACCCGTTCGGGGGGGCTTGAGCAGTTCTTC,CASTRSGGLEQFF
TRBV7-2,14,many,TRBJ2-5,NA,TGTGCCAGCAGGAACGACAGGGCGGGGAAGACCCAGTACTTC,CASRNDRAGKTQYF
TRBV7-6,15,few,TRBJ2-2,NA,TGTGCCAGCAGCTTAGCGGGGGGAAGGACCGGGGAGCTGTTTTTT,CASSLAGGRTGELFF
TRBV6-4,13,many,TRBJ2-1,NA,TGCGCCAGCAGTGATTTTCCCTACAATGAGCAGTTCTTC,CASSDFPYNEQFF
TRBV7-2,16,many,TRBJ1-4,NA,TGTGCCAGCAGCTTAGCGCGGGGCGGCAGGGGTGAAAAACTGTTTTTT,CASSLARGGRGEKLFF
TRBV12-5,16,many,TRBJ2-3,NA,TGTGCTAGTGGTTTGGTACTAGCAAGACCCTTAGATACGCAGTATTTT,CASGLVLARPLDTQYF
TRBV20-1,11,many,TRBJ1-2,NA,TGCAGTGCTATAATCAACTATGGCTACACCTTC,CSAIINYGYTF
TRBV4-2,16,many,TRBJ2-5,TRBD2,TGCGCCAGCAGCTTGGGACTAGCGGGGGTGCAAGAGACCCAGTACTTC,CASSLGLAGVQETQYF
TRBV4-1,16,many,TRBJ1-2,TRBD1,TGCGCCAGCAGCCAACCTGGACAGGCGACTATCTATGGCTACACCTTC,CASSQPGQATIYGYTF
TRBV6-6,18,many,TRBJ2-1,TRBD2,TGTGCCAGCAGTTACTCCGGGACTAGCGGGGGGTACTACAATGAGCAGTTCTTC,CASSYSGTSGGYYNEQFF
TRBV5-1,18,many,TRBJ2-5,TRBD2,TGCGCCAGCAGCTCCCTCGGGACTAGCGGGGCGGACCAAGAGACCCAGTACTTC,CASSSLGTSGADQETQYF
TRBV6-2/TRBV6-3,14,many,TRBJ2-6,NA,TGTGCCAGCAGTTGGGACTCTGGGGCCAACGTCCTGACTTTC,CASSWDSGANVLTF
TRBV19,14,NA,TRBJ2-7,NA,TGTGCCAGTAGCCCTAGACCGACCTCCTACGAGCAGTACTTC,CASSPRPTSYEQYF
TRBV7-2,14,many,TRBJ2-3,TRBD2,TGTGCCAGCAGCTACCGGGGGGGAGCAGATACGCAGTATTTT,CASSYRGGADTQYF
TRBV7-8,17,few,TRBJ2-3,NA,TGTGCCAGCAGCTTAATGGGTGGCAGGGTATCGAGGGATACGCAGTATTTT,CASSLMGGRVSRDTQYF
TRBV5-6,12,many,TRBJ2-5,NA,TGTGCCAGCAGACGACAGCGAACGGCCCAGTACTTC,CASRRQRTAQYF
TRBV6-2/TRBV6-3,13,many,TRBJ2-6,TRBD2,TGTGCCACCGGGAGGTCTGGGGCCAACGTCCTGACTTTC,CATGRSGANVLTF
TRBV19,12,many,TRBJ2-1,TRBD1,TGTGCCAGTAGTCTAAACAGGGGCGCCGTCTTCTTC,CASSLNRGAVFF
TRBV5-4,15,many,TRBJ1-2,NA,TGTGCCAGCAGCGGTACAGGTTTACAAAACTATGGCTACACCTTC,CASSGTGLQNYGYTF
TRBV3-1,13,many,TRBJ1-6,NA,TGTGCCAGCAGCTTGCCTACAAATTCACCCCTCCACTTT,CASSLPTNSPLHF
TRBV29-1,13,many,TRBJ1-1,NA,TGCAGCGTTGAAGAAGTATTGAACACTGAAGCTTTCTTT,CSVEEVLNTEAFF
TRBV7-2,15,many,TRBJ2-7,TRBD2,TGTGCCAGCAGCTTAAGCGGGGCTAGCTCCTACGAGCAGTACTTC,CASSLSGASSYEQYF
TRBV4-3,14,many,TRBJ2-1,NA,TGCGCCAGCAGCCAAGAAAGTTGGGGGAATGAGCAGTTCTTC,CASSQESWGNEQFF
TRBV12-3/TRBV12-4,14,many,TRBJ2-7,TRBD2,TGTGCCAGCACCCCCGGACTAGCGGGGTACGAGCAGTACTTC,CASTPGLAGYEQYF
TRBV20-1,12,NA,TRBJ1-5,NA,TGCAGTGCCCGACGGATCAATCAGCCCCAGCATTTT,CSARRINQPQHF